This TCR beta chain was recorded in a study of beta chain features in type 1 diabetes. Study as a whole: All samples together contributed 95 million to 110 million sorted cells for examination.

Averaging approximately 0.11 L, one heparinised blood draw was given by each donor. Trimming took 3 bases from V and 0 from J; bases not matched to a gene: 1. This CDR3 has 15 amino acids. In germline, CDR1 is SQVTM, CDR2 ANQGSEA. Reverse transcribing all isolated RNA meant expressed TCRB transcripts were sequenced. TCRdb's table, derived via immunoSEQ multiplex PCR, lists solely in-frame clones and lacks some. The data hold over 700,000 clones, with around a sixth observed a single time. The rearrangement uses TRBV29-1 and TRBJ2-4; 11 bases line up with TRBD1. The sequencing input was naive CD4+ T cells from blood. This TCR came from a woman younger than 35 in good health. DNA of the CDR3: TGCAGCGTTGAGGGACAGGGGGGAGCCAAAAACATTCAGTACTTC. Residues: CSVEGQGGAKNIQYF.